A single sample gave rise to the 23 T cell receptor beta chains below, sequenced in a study of identical twins. Each CDR3 protein is one row after TCRdb ran MiXCR on the 5' RACE reads. The sample holds fewer than 650,000 distinct CDR3 sequences, around 7.4% seen once. This sample was also put to use in a study of yellow fever vaccine responses in identical twins.

Sequencing input: PBMCs. These TCRs come from a woman in her late teens or twenties in good health.

Of note for this clonotype: The germline gene is not matched at one end of the junction; a read error may be the cause. V gene TRBV20-1 combines with J gene TRBJ2-3; a possible D gene is TRBD2 (6 bases). Germline assignment: CDR1 DFQATT and CDR2 SNEGSKA (reference sequence). CDR3 size: 15 residues. Here the CDR3 DNA reads TGCTGTGCTAGAGGGACTGTCGGTGCCACAGATACGCAGTATTTT. As protein: CCARGTVGATDTQYF.

The V gene is TRBV20-1, the J gene TRBJ1-1; D is ambiguous. V was cut by 0 bases and J by 7 bases, with 9 bases left in between. CDR1 is DFQATT and CDR2 is SNEGSKA in the germline V gene (reference sequence). The CDR3 contains 12 residues. The CDR3 protein is CSARDGGNEAFF. The DNA of the CDR3 is TGCAGTGCTAGAGATGGTGGGAATGAAGCTTTCTTT.

The V and J genes are TRBV25-1 and TRBJ2-5; D remains ambiguous. The CDR3 is 14 residues long. Trimming left V 0 bases short and J 4 bases short, with 9 bases between. Germline CDR1 is MGHDK and CDR2 is SYGVNS. CDR3 nucleotide sequence: TGTGCCAGCAGTGAATATCTGGGAACAGAGACCCAGTACTTC. It translates to CASSEYLGTETQYF.

The chain links TRBV2 to TRBJ1-1; D not resolved. The length of the CDR3 is 14 residues. Germline assignment: CDR1 SNHLY and CDR2 FYNNEI. With 5 bases removed from V and 3 bases from J, the gap between germline ends came to 13 bases. The CDR3 spells CASSRRRIDTEAFF. The DNA of the CDR3 is TGTGCCAGCAGTCGACGGCGGATTGACACTGAAGCTTTCTTT. Based on the CDR3 plus reference TRBV2 and TRBJ1-1, the full variable domain is EPEVTQTPSHQVTQMGQEVILRCVPISNHLYFYWYRQILGQKVEFLVSFYNNEISEKSEIFDDQFSVERPDGSNFTLKIRSTKLEDSAMYFCASSRRRIDTEAFFGQGTRLTVV.

A few counts support this clonotype. The CDR3 here is CASTNRVGLNQETQYF. The DNA for the CDR3 is TGTGCCAGCACCAATCGGGTAGGCCTGAACCAAGAGACCCAGTACTTC. The chain joins TRBV6-1 to TRBJ2-5, with D unresolved. Germline-derived CDR1 and CDR2 are MNHNS and SASEGT. This CDR3 has 16 residues. The germline V and J ends were trimmed by 7 bases and 0 bases, with 18 bases remaining between them.

This clonotype showed up just a few times. The chain couples TRBV7-9 to TRBJ2-3, with D maybe TRBD2 (6 bases). CDR1 and CDR2 from the germline V gene are SEHNR and FQNEAQ (reference sequence). The CDR3 covers 15 residues. V was cut by 1 base and J by 4 bases, with 12 bases left in between. The CDR3 loop is CASSLVEGGADTQYF. CDR3 DNA: TGTGCCAGCAGCTTAGTGGAGGGCGGCGCAGATACGCAGTATTTT.

This chain uses TRBV7-9 with TRBJ2-1; D is uncertain. In germline, CDR1 is SEHNR, CDR2 FQNEAQ (reference sequence). With 5 bases removed from V and 0 bases from J, the gap between germline ends came to 5 bases. CDR3 size: 13 residues. CDR3 coding DNA: TGTGCCAGCAGCCACCCCTCCTACAATGAGCAGTTCTTC. Protein sequence: CASSHPSYNEQFF.

The chain carries TRBV11-2 and TRBJ2-7; D may match TRBD1 or TRBD2 (5 bases each). This CDR3 spans 17 amino acids. Deletions cut 0 bases from V and 0 bases from J, with 15 bases between. From germline, CDR1 is SGHAT and CDR2 FQNNGV. CDR3 DNA sequence: TGTGCCAGCAGCTTAGAATTAGGGGCAGGGAGCTCCTACGAGCAGTACTTC. Residues: CASSLELGAGSSYEQYF.

This clonotype was seen a handful of times. This chain uses TRBV5-1 with TRBJ2-7, with 9 bases aligning to TRBD2. This CDR3 has 15 amino acids. V was pared by 3 bases and J by 2 bases, with 6 bases of the junction left unmatched. Germline V gene sequence: CDR1 SGHRS, CDR2 YFSETQ. Written as DNA, the CDR3 is TGCGCCAGCAGCTCGACTAGCGGCACCCCCTACGAGCAGTACTTC. As protein: CASSSTSGTPYEQYF.

This clonotype was detected a few times. The V and J genes are TRBV5-1 and TRBJ2-7; the match to TRBD2 covers 10 bases. The germline gives CDR1 SGHRS, CDR2 YFSETQ. V dropped 4 bases and J dropped 2; count of bases not matched to a gene: 15. This CDR3 comprises 18 residues. The CDR3 loop is CASSHLGPSGSLAYEQYF. The CDR3 DNA is TGCGCCAGCAGCCATCTAGGGCCTAGCGGGAGCCTGGCCTACGAGCAGTACTTC.

This clonotype was observed many times. This chain links TRBV3-1 with TRBJ2-7; the D is unclear. The CDR3 extends over 13 amino acids. The germline V and J ends were trimmed by 2 bases and 3 bases, with 8 bases remaining between them. In germline, CDR1 is LGHDT, CDR2 YNNKEL (reference sequence). The DNA for the CDR3 is TGTGCCAGCAGCCAATCAGGTAGCTACGAGCAGTACTTC. Translating it yields CASSQSGSYEQYF.

This clonotype was detected many times. The chain joins TRBV14 to TRBJ2-1; 8 bases are a match to TRBD2. The germline gives CDR1 SGHDN, CDR2 FVKESK. After removal of 1 base from V and 6 bases from J, the junction contained 5 bases not matched to a gene. This CDR3 contains 15 residues. The CDR3 loop reads CASSQGSGRSNEQFF. DNA for the CDR3: TGTGCCAGCAGCCAAGGGAGCGGGAGAAGCAATGAGCAGTTCTTC.

At least ten counts were recorded for this clonotype. This sequence joins TRBV5-1 and TRBJ2-3; TRBD2 aligns across 13 bases. Unmatched junction bases numbered 4, after V lost 4 bases and J lost 2 bases. There are 16 residues in the CDR3. CDR1 and CDR2 (germline): SGHRS, YFSETQ. The CDR3 region has the DNA TGCGCCAGCAGCGGGGGGACTAGCGGGACCACAGATACGCAGTATTTT. This gives the protein CASSGGTSGTTDTQYF.

The chain employs TRBV11-1 and TRBJ1-4; 10 bases line up with TRBD1. This CDR3 is 18 amino acids long. The germline gives CDR1 SGHAT, CDR2 FQDESV (reference sequence). J was trimmed by 5 bases and V by 4 bases; bases with no gene match: 13. As DNA, the CDR3 is TGTGCCAGCAGCTCGGGACAGGGGTCGTTTTCGGGAAATGAAAAACTGTTTTTT. Its protein product is CASSSGQGSFSGNEKLFF.

This clonotype was found many times. V and J are TRBV5-5 and TRBJ2-1; D ambiguous. The CDR3 has 11 residues. Germline CDR1 SGHKS, CDR2 YYEKEE (reference sequence). Trimming shortened V by 0 bases and J by 12 bases, and 7 bases separated the two germline ends. This CDR3 is CASSLELGQFF. CDR3 in DNA: TGTGCCAGCAGCTTGGAACTGGGGCAGTTCTTC.

This clonotype was seen ten or more times. The chain uses TRBV5-1 and TRBJ1-5, with D perhaps TRBD1 (5 bases). CDR3 size: 16 residues. From germline, CDR1 is SGHRS and CDR2 YFSETQ. V shed 1 base and J shed 0 bases, with 11 bases lying between them. Here the CDR3 DNA reads TGCGCCAGCAGCTTGCGGGGGAACTATAGCAATCAGCCCCAGCATTTT. Its translation is CASSLRGNYSNQPQHF.

V gene TRBV3-1 combines with J gene TRBJ1-6, with TRBD1 as a possible D gene (6 bases). The ends were cut back, 7 bases at V and 6 bases at J, with 10 bases in the middle. The CDR3 runs 13 residues. In germline, CDR1 is LGHDT, CDR2 YNNKEL (reference sequence). The CDR3 region is CASTGAANSPLHF. DNA for the CDR3: TGTGCCAGCACGGGGGCTGCTAATTCACCCCTCCACTTT.

This clonotype was counted ten times or more. The rearrangement links TRBV20-1 to TRBJ2-2, with 9 bases identical to TRBD2. Germline-derived CDR1 and CDR2 are DFQATT and SNEGSKA (reference sequence). The junction had 2 bases not matched to a gene; V was cut back by 1 base and J by 5 bases. CDR3 length: 14 amino acids. CDR3 sequence reads: CSARGLAETGELFF. As DNA, the CDR3 is TGCAGTGCTAGAGGACTAGCGGAGACCGGGGAGCTGTTTTTT.

This clonotype showed up just a few times. The chain employs TRBV5-1 and TRBJ2-3, with D perhaps matching TRBD1 (5 bases). Germline assignment: CDR1 SGHRS and CDR2 YFSETQ. Trimming cost V 3 bases and J 0 bases, with 17 bases left between them. The CDR3 has 17 amino acids. The CDR3 sequence: CASSSQGPDDSTDTQYF. CDR3 in DNA: TGCGCCAGCAGCTCGCAGGGCCCAGACGATAGCACAGATACGCAGTATTTT.

The chain uses TRBV27 and TRBJ2-5; 7 bases map to TRBD2. J lost 2 bases, V lost 5 bases, and 11 bases had no gene match. CDR1 and CDR2 from the germline V gene are MNHEY and SMNVEV (reference sequence). There are 16 residues in the CDR3. The CDR3 loop reads CASSPKRGPGQETQYF. For the CDR3, the DNA is TGTGCCAGCAGTCCCAAGCGGGGACCCGGGCAAGAGACCCAGTACTTC.

This clonotype has just a few counts. The V call is TRBV7-8, the J call TRBJ2-3; 11 positions match TRBD2. V lost 5 bases to trimming and J lost 5 bases; unmatched junction nucleotides: 6. Germline V gene lookup returns CDR1 SGHVS and CDR2 FQNEAQ. This CDR3 comprises 15 residues. Here the CDR3 DNA reads TGTGCCAGCAGCGCGCTTGGACTAGCGGGAGATACGCAGTATTTT. It is translated as CASSALGLAGDTQYF.

This clonotype was picked up many times. This sequence joins TRBV10-3 and TRBJ2-7; D may be TRBD2 (5 bases). The CDR3 runs 14 residues. The ends were cut back, 7 bases at V and 2 bases at J, with 15 bases in the middle. The germline CDR1 and CDR2 sequences are ENHRY and SYGVKD. CDR3 sequence (DNA): TGTGCCATCACCGAGGGCGGAAACGCCTACGAGCAGTACTTC. Translation: CAITEGGNAYEQYF.

The chain joins TRBV7-9 to TRBJ1-1, with 9 bases fitting TRBD1. V shed 5 bases, J shed 5 bases, and the junction held 9 bases outside the gene matches. In germline, CDR1 is SEHNR, CDR2 FQNEAQ (reference sequence). The CDR3 contains 15 residues. The chain's CDR3 is CASSEPDRGFTEAFF. CDR3 nucleotide sequence: TGTGCCAGCAGCGAGCCTGACAGGGGGTTTACTGAAGCTTTCTTT.